This T cell receptor (beta chain) was recorded in a study of CD8+CD57+ T cells in acquired aplastic anemia. Study-level information: Sorted CD4+ and CD8+ cells yielded around 3 ug of DNA on average. The study obtained about 10 million reads on average for CD4+ cells from healthy donors.

Profiles of TCR beta VDJ and CDR3 were generated from a genomic DNA template. Using its own MiXCR run on the reads, TCRdb lists one record per CDR3 protein. This sample carries 150,000 to 200,000 distinct CDR3 sequences, approximately 46% of them seen once, and the ten largest clones take about 2.9%. With 5 bases removed from V and 9 bases from J, the gap between germline ends came to 17 bases. The V gene's germline CDR1 is SGHTA and CDR2 FQGTGA. The CDR3 has 14 amino acids. At least ten counts were recorded for this clonotype. The rearrangement links TRBV7-3 to TRBJ2-1, with D perhaps TRBD2 (6 bases). Material for sequencing was sorted CD4+, CD8+, or CD8+CD57+ T cells (not recorded which) from PBMCs. The receptor's source is a human donor in good health. CDR3 loop: CASSPDGGSPEQFF. CDR3 nucleotide sequence: TGTGCCAGCAGCCCGGACGGGGGTAGCCCTGAGCAGTTCTTC.